This TCR beta chain was identified in a study of blood T cell repertoires in COVID-19. The germline CDR1 and CDR2 sequences are SGDLS and YYNGEE. This CDR3 comprises 15 residues. The junction had 5 bases not matched to a gene; V was cut back by 3 bases and J by 4 bases. Generated by immunoSEQ multiplex PCR, the TCRdb table keeps only in-frame clones and is missing some. The data hold under 250,000 clones, with approximately 80% observed a single time. The V and J genes are TRBV9 and TRBJ2-1; 9 bases are a match to TRBD2. This receptor was taken from a woman in her 70s with acute or convalescent COVID-19. The sequencing sample was made of peripheral blood. CDR3 amino acids: CASSALAGLYNEQFF. The CDR3 DNA reads as TGTGCCAGCAGCGCCCTAGCGGGGTTGTACAATGAGCAGTTCTTC. Drawing the rest from reference TRBV9 and TRBJ2-1, the complete variable domain is DSGVTQTPKHLITATGQRVTLRCSPRSGDLSVYWYQQSLDQGLQFLIQYYNGEERAKGNILERFSAQQFPDLHSELNLSSLELGDSALYFCASSALAGLYNEQFFGPGTRLTVL.